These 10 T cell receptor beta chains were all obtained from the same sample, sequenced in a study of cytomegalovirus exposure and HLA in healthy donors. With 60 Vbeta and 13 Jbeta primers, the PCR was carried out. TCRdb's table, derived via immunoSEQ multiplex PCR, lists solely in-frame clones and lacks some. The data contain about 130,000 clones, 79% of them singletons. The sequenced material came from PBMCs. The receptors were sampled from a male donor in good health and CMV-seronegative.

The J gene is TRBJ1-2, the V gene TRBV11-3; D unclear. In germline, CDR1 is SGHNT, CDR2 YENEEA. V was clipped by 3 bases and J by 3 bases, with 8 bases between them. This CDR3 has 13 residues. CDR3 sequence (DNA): TGTGCCAGCAGCTTGGAGGGCTACTATGGCTACACCTTC. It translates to CASSLEGYYGYTF.

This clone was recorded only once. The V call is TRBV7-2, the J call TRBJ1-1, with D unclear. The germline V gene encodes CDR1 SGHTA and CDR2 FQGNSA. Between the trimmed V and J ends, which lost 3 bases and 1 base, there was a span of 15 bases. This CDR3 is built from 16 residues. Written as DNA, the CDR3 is TGTGCCAGCAGCTTTGATTTGAGTTGGGCGAACACTGAAGCTTTCTTT. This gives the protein CASSFDLSWANTEAFF.

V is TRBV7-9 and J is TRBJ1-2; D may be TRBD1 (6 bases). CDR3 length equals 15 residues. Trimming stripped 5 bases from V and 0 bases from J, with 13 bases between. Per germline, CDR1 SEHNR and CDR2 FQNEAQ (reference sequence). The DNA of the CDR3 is TGTGCCAGCAGCCCCTCGGACAGAGCTAACTATGGCTACACCTTC. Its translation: CASSPSDRANYGYTF.

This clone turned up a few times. CDR3 in DNA: TGTGCCAGCAGTTCCACTAGCGGGGGCTACGAGCAGTACTTC. Amino acid sequence: CASSSTSGGYEQYF. The gene calls are TRBV7-2 and TRBJ2-7; TRBD2 matches 11 bases. V gave up 6 bases and J gave up 3 bases; unmatched junction bases: 4. Germline V gene lookup returns CDR1 SGHTA and CDR2 FQGNSA. The CDR3 covers 14 residues.

The CDR3 reads CASSRQGSNTGELFF. CDR3 in DNA: TGTGCCAGCAGTCGACAGGGTTCGAACACCGGGGAGCTGTTTTTT. The chain links TRBV7-8 to TRBJ2-2, with 7 bases lining up with TRBD1. After removal of 6 bases from V and 0 bases from J, the junction contained 4 bases not matched to a gene. The CDR3 loop spans 15 amino acids. Germline V lookup: CDR1 SGHVS, CDR2 FQNEAQ.

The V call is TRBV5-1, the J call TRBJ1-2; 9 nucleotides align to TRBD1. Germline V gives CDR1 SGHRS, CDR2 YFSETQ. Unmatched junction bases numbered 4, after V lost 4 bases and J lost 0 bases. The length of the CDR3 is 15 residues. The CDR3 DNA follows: TGCGCCAGCAGCCCCCGGACAGGGGCTAACTATGGCTACACCTTC. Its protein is CASSPRTGANYGYTF.

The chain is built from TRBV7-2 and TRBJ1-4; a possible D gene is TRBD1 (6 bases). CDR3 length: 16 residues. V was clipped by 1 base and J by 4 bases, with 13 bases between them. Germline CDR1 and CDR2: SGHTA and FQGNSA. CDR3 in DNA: TGTGCCAGCAGCTTAGGGGCGGGGGGCAATAATGAAAAACTGTTTTTT. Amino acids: CASSLGAGGNNEKLFF.

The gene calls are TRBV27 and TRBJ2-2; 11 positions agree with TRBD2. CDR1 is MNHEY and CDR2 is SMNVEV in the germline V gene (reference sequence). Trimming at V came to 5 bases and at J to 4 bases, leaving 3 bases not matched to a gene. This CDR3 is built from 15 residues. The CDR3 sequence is CASSPLAGGTGELFF. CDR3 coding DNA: TGTGCCAGCAGTCCCCTAGCGGGGGGCACCGGGGAGCTGTTTTTT.

The CDR3 spells CASTIPRGGGVTEAFF. The CDR3, as DNA: TGTGCCAGTACCATCCCCCGTGGGGGAGGGGTCACTGAAGCTTTCTTT. The rearrangement joins TRBV19 to TRBJ1-1; the D gene is possibly TRBD1 (5 bases). With 7 bases removed from V and 4 bases from J, the gap between germline ends came to 22 bases. The V gene's germline CDR1 is LNHDA and CDR2 SQIVND (reference sequence). The CDR3 has 16 residues.

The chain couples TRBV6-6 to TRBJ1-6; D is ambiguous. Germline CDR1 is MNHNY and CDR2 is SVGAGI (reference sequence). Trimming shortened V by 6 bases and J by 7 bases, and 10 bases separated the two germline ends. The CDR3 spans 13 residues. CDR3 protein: CASSSTVNSPLHF. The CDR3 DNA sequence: TGTGCCAGCAGCTCTACAGTAAATTCACCCCTCCACTTT.